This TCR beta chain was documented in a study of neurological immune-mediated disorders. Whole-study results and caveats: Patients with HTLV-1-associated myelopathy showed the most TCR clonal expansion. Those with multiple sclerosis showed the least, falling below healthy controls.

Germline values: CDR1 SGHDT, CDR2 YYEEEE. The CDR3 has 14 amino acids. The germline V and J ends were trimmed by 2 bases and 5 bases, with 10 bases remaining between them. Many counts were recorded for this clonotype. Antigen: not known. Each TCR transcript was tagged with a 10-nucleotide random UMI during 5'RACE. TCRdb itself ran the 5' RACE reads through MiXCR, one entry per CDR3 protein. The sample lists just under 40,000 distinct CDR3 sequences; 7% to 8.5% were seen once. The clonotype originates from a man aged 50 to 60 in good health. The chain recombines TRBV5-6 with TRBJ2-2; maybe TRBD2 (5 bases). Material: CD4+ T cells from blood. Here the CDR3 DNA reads TGTGCCAGCAGCTTTATCGGGATAACCGGGGAGCTGTTTTTT. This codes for CASSFIGITGELFF. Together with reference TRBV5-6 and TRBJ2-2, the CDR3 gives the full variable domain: DAGVTQSPTHLIKTRGQQVTLRCSPKSGHDTVSWYQQALGQGPQFIFQYYEEEERQRGNFPDRFSGHQFPNYSSELNVNALLLGDSALYLCASSFIGITGELFFGEGSRLTVL.